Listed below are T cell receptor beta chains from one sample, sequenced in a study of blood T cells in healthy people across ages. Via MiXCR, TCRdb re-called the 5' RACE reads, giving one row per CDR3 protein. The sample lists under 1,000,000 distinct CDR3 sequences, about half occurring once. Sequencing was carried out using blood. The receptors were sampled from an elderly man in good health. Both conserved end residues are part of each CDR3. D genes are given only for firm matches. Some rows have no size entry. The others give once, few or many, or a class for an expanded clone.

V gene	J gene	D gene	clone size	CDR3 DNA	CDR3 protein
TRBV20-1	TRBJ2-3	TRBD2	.	TGCAGTGCTAGTCCCCCCGGGAGGGCAGATACGCAGTATTTT	CSASPPGRADTQYF
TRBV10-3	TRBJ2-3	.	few	TGTGCCGTACATAGCGGAAGAAGCACAGATACGCAGTATTTT	CAVHSGRSTDTQYF
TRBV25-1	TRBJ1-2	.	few	TGTGCCAGCAGTGAGAACCTTGCGTCCTATGGCTACACCTTC	CASSENLASYGYTF
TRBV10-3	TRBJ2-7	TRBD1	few	TGTGCCATCAGTTTCGGACAGGGGGCTCTCTACGAGCAGTACTTC	CAISFGQGALYEQYF
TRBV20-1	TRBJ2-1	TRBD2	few	TGCAGTGCTAGAAAAGGACTAGCGGCTCTCCTCGACAATGAGCAGTTCTTC	CSARKGLAALLDNEQFF
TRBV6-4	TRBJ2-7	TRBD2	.	TGTGCCAGCAGTGGCCGGGACAGTCTAGCGGGACCCGCCTACGAGCAGTACTTC	CASSGRDSLAGPAYEQYF
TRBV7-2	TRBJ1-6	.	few	TGTGCCAGCAGCAACCGGGGGGCAGGGGCTGGATCACCCCTCCACTTT	CASSNRGAGAGSPLHF
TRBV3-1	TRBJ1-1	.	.	TGTGCCAGCAGCCAAGTGAGCGGGGCGAACACTGAAGCTTTCTTT	CASSQVSGANTEAFF
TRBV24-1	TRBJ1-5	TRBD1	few	TGTGCCACCAGTGACGGGACAGGTTTTAGCAATCAGCCCCAGCATTTT	CATSDGTGFSNQPQHF
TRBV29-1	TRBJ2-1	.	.	TGCAGCGTTGTTGTACAGGGTACCTACAATGAGCAGTTCTTC	CSVVVQGTYNEQFF
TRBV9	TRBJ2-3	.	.	TGTGCCAGCAGCTCAGACGGGGGTACGCAGTATTTT	CASSSDGGTQYF
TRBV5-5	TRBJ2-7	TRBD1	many	TGTGCCAGCAGCTTTGTAACAACAGGGGTCGACGAGCAGTACTTC	CASSFVTTGVDEQYF
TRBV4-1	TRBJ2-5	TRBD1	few	TGCGCCAGCAGCCAAGAAACGATAGGGACAGGTTCTCAAGAGACCCAGTACTTC	CASSQETIGTGSQETQYF
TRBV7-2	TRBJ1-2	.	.	TGTGCCAGCAGCTTAGTTACGGGGGCGACCACTAACTATGGCTACACCTTC	CASSLVTGATTNYGYTF
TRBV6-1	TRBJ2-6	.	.	TGTGCCAGCAGTGAAAGGGATGCTGGGGCCAACGTCCTGACTTTC	CASSERDAGANVLTF
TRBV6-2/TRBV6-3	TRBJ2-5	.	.	TGTGCCAGCAGTTACTCAACAGAGACCCAGTACTTC	CASSYSTETQYF
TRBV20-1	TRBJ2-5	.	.	TGCAGTGCTAGAGGTCCATTGAGGGGTGATGAGCAGTACTTC	CSARGPLRGDEQYF
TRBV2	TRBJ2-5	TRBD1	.	TGTGCCAGCAGACAGGGGCGAATGGAGACCCAGTACTTC	CASRQGRMETQYF
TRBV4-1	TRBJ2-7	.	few	TGCGCCAGCAGCCATCAGGGAGGCGAGCAGTACTTC	CASSHQGGEQYF
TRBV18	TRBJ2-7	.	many	TGTGCCAGCTCACCGTGGTCCTACGAGCAGTACTTC	CASSPWSYEQYF
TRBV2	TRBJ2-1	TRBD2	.	TGTGCCAGCAGTGAGCCAGCGGGAGGCACCTACAATGAGCAGTTCTTC	CASSEPAGGTYNEQFF
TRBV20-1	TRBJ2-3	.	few	TGCAGTGCTAGAGAGTTTGCAGATACGCAGTATTTT	CSAREFADTQYF
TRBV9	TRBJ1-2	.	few	TGTGCCAGCAGCGTAGTTAGGGAATTTATGTATGGCTACACCTTC	CASSVVREFMYGYTF
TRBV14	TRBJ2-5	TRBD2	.	TGTGCCAGCAGCCAGAGGATCCGGGAGGAAGGGTGGTACCAAGCGACCCAGTACTTC	CASSQRIREEGWYQATQYF
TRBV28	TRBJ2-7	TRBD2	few	TGTGCCAGCACCCTATCGCCTAGCGGGAGGAGGTACGAGCAGTACTTC	CASTLSPSGRRYEQYF
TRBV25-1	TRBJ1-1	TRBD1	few	TGTGCCAGCAGTGCGACAGGGGACACTGAAGCTTTCTTT	CASSATGDTEAFF
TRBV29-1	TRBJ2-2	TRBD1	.	TGCGGCGTTGAAACGCGAGGACAGGGGGCACCCGGGGAGCTGTTTTTT	CGVETRGQGAPGELFF
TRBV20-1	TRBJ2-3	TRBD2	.	TGCAGTGCCAGAGGTGCTAGCGGGAGTCAGGGTGATACGCAGTATTTT	CSARGASGSQGDTQYF
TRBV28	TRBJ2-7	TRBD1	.	TGTGCCAGCAGTGAAACAGGGGGTATATTAAGCTACGAGCAGTACTTC	CASSETGGILSYEQYF
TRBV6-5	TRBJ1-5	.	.	TGTGCCACCAGTTACACCCTGTCTCAGCCCCAGCATTTT	CATSYTLSQPQHF
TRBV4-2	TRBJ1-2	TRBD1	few	TGTGCCAGCAGCCTCAGGACAGGGGCTAACTATGGCTACACCTTC	CASSLRTGANYGYTF
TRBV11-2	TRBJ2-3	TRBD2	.	TGTGCCAGCAGCCGCGGGAGAGGGGTAGATACGCAGTATTTT	CASSRGRGVDTQYF
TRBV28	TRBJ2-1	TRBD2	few	TGTGCCAGCAGTACGAGGACTAGCGGGAAGTTCGAGCAGTTCTTC	CASSTRTSGKFEQFF
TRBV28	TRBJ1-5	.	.	TGTGCCAGCAACCCGGGAGCTCTAAATCAGCCCCAGCATTTT	CASNPGALNQPQHF
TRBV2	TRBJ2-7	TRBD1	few	TGTGCCAGTAAAAGGGTCCGGGGACAGAGCTACGAGCAGTACTTC	CASKRVRGQSYEQYF
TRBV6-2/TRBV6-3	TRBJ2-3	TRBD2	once	TGTGCCAGCAACTTAGCGGGAGCTAGCACAGATACGCAGTATTTT	CASNLAGASTDTQYF
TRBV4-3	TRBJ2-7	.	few	TGCGCCAGCAGCCAAGATTCTCAGGGGCTCTCCTACGAGCAGTACTTC	CASSQDSQGLSYEQYF
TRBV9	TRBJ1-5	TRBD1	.	TGTGCCAGCAGCGTCGGATCCGGGACAGGTAATAATCAGCCCCAGCATTTT	CASSVGSGTGNNQPQHF
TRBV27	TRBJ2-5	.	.	TGTGCCAGCAGTCCCACTACTTGGGACGAAGAGACCCAGTACTTC	CASSPTTWDEETQYF